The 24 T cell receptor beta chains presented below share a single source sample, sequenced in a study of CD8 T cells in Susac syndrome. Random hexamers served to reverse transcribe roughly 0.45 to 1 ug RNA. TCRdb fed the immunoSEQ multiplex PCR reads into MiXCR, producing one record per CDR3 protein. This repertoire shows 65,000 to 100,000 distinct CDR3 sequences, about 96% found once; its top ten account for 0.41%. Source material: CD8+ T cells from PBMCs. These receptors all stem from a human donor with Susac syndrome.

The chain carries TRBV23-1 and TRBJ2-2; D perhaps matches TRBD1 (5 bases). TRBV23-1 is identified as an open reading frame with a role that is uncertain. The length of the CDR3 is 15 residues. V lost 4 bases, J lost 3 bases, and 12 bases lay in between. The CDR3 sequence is CASSPGIGHTGELFF. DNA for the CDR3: TGCGCCAGCAGTCCAGGGATAGGGCACACCGGGGAGCTGTTTTTT.

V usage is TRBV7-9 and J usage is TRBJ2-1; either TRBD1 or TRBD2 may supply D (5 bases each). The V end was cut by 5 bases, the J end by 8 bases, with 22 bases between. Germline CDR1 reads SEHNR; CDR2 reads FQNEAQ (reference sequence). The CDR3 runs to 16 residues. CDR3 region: CASSLRRISGPHEQFF. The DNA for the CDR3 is TGTGCCAGCAGCCTGAGACGGATCTCGGGACCCCATGAGCAGTTCTTC.

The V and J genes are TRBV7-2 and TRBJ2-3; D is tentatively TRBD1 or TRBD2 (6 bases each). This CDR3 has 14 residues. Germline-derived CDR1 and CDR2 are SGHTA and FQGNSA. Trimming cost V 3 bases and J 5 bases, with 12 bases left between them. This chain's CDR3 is CASSLSGAQDTQYF. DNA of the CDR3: TGTGCCAGCAGCTTGTCGGGGGCGCAAGATACGCAGTATTTT.

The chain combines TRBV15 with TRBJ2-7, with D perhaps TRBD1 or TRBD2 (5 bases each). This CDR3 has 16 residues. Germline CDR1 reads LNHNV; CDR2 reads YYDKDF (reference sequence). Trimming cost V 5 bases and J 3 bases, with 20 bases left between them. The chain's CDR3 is CATSPRGEQAGYEQYF. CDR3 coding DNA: TGTGCCACCAGCCCACGGGGAGAACAGGCCGGCTACGAGCAGTACTTC.

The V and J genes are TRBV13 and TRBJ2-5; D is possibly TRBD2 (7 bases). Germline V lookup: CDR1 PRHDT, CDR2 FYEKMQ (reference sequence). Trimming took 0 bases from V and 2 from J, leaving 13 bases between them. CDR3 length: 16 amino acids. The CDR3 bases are TGTGCCAGCAGCTTAGGATCGGGGGGCCGGCAAGAGACCCAGTACTTC. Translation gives CASSLGSGGRQETQYF.

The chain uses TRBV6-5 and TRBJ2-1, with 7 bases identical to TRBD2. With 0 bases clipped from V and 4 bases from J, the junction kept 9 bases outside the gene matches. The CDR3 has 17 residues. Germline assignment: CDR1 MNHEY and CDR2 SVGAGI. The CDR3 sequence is CASSYSTRRGLYNEQFF. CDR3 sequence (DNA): TGTGCCAGCAGTTACTCGACGAGGCGGGGACTATACAATGAGCAGTTCTTC.

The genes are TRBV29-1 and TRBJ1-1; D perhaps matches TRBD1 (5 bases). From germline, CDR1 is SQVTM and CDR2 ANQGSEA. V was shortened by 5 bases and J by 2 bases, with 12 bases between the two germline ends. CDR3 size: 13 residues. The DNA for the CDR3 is TGCAGCGTTATAACAGGCCATAACACTGAAGCTTTCTTT. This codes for CSVITGHNTEAFF.

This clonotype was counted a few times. The CDR3 sequence: CASSLLAGADTQYF. The CDR3 DNA is TGTGCCAGCAGTTTACTAGCGGGAGCAGATACGCAGTATTTT. This chain uses TRBV27 with TRBJ2-3; 10 bases are shared with TRBD2. CDR3 size: 14 residues. Germline CDR1 MNHEY, CDR2 SMNVEV (reference sequence). V trimming: 2 bases; J trimming: 4 bases; junction bases outside the gene matches: 0.

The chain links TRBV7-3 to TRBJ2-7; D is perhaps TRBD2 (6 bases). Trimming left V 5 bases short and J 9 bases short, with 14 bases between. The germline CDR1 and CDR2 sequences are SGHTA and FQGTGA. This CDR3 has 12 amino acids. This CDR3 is CASSGGNSLQYF. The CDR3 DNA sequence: TGTGCCAGCAGCGGGGGGAACTCTCTGCAGTACTTC. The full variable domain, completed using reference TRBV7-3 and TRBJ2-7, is GAGVSQTPSNKVTEKGKYVELRCDPISGHTALYWYRQSLGQGPEFLIYFQGTGAADDSGLPNDRFFAVRPEGSVSTLKIQRTERGDSAVYLCASSGGNSLQYFGPGTRLTVT.

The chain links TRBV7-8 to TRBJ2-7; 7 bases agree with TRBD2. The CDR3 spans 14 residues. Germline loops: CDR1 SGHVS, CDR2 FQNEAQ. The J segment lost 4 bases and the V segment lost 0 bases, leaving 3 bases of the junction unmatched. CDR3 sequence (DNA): TGTGCCAGCAGCTTAGCCCGGGGGGAGTACGAGCAGTACGTC. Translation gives CASSLARGEYEQYV.

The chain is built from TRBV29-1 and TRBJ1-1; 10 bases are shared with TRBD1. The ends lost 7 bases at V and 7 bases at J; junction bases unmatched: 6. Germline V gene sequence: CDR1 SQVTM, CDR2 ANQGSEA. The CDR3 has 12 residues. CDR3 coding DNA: TGCAGCGCTCAGACAGGGGGCGTTGAAGCTTTCTTT. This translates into CSAQTGGVEAFF.

The CDR3 nucleotides read TGTGCCAGCATCCAGGGAAACACTGAAGCTTTCTTT. Translating it yields CASIQGNTEAFF. This chain links TRBV28 with TRBJ1-1; tentatively, D is TRBD1 (5 bases). With 7 bases removed from V and 2 bases from J, the gap between germline ends came to 8 bases. CDR1 MDHEN and CDR2 SYDVKM come from the germline V gene. This CDR3 has 12 residues.

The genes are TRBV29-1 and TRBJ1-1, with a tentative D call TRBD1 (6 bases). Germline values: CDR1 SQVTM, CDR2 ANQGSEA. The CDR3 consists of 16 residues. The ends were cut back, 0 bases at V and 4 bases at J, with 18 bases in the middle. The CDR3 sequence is CSVEDPRGAGTTEAFF. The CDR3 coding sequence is TGCAGCGTTGAAGATCCCAGGGGTGCGGGAACCACTGAAGCTTTCTTT.

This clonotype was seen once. DNA for the CDR3: TGCAGTGCTAGAGATCTCGCGGGAGGGCCGAACGAGCAGTACTTC. Residues: CSARDLAGGPNEQYF. This chain joins TRBV20-1 and TRBJ2-7; 9 positions agree with TRBD2. Germline V gene sequence: CDR1 DFQATT, CDR2 SNEGSKA (reference sequence). The junction had 8 bases not matched to a gene; V was cut back by 0 bases and J by 5 bases. The CDR3 spans 15 residues.

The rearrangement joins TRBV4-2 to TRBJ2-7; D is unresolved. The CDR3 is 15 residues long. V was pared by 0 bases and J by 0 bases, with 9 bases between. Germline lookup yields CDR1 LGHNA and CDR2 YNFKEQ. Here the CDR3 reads CASSQDEQSSYEQYF. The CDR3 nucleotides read TGTGCCAGCAGCCAAGATGAGCAGAGCTCCTACGAGCAGTACTTC.

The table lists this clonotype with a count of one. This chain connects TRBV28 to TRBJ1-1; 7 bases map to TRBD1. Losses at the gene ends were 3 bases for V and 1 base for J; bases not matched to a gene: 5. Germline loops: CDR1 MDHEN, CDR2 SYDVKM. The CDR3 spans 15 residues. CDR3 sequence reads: CASSLAGTENTEAFF. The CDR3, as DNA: TGTGCCAGCAGTTTGGCCGGGACAGAGAACACTGAAGCTTTCTTT.

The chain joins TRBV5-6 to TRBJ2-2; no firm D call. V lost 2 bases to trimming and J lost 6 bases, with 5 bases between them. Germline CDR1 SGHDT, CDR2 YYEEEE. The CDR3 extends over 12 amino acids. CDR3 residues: CASSFNPGELFF. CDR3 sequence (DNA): TGTGCCAGCAGCTTTAATCCCGGGGAGCTGTTTTTT. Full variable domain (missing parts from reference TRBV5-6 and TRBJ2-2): DAGVTQSPTHLIKTRGQQVTLRCSPKSGHDTVSWYQQALGQGPQFIFQYYEEEERQRGNFPDRFSGHQFPNYSSELNVNALLLGDSALYLCASSFNPGELFFGEGSRLTVL.

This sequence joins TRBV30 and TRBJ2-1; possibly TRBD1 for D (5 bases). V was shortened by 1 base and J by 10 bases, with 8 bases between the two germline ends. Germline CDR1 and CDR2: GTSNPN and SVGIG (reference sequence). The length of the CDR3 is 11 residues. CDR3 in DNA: TGTGCCTGGAGTGCGAACAGGGAGCAGTTCTTC. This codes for CAWSANREQFF.

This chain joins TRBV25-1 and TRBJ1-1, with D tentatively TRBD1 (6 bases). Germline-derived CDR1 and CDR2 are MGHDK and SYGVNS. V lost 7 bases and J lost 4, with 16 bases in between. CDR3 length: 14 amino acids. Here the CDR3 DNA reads TGTGCCAGCACCGAACGACAGGCGGGCACTGAAGCTTTCTTT. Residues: CASTERQAGTEAFF.

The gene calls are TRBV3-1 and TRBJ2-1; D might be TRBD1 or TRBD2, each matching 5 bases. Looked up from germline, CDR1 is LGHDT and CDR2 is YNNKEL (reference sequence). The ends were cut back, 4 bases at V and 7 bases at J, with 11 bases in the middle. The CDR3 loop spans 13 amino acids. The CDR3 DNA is TGTGCCAGCAGCCTGGGACCGGAGAATGAGCAGTTCTTC. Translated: CASSLGPENEQFF.

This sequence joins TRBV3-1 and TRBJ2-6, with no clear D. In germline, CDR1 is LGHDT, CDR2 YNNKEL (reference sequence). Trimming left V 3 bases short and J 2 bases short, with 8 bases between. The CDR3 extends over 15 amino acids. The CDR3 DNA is TGTGCCAGCAGCCATCAAGGGACTGGGGCCAACGTCCTGACTTTC. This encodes CASSHQGTGANVLTF.

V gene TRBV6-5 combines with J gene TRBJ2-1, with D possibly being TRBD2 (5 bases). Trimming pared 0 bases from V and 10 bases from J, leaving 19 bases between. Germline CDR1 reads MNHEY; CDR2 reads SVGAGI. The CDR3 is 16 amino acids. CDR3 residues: CASSYSGSGRNGEQFF. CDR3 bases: TGTGCCAGCAGTTACTCGGGAAGCGGACGAAACGGCGAGCAGTTCTTC.

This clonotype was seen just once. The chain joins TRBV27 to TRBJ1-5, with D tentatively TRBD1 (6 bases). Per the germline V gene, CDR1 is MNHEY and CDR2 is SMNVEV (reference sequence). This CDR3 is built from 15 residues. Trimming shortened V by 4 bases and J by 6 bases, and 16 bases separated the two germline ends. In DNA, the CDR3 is TGTGCCAGCAGTTCAAGCCCCCCCAGGGGTCAGCCCCAGCATTTT. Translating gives CASSSSPPRGQPQHF.

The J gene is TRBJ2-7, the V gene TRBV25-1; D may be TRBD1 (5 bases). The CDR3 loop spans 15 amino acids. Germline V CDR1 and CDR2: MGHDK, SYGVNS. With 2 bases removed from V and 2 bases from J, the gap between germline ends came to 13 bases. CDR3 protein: CASSETHRFAYEQYF. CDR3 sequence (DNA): TGTGCCAGCAGTGAAACCCACAGGTTCGCCTACGAGCAGTACTTC.